The rows below give T cell receptor beta chains drawn from one sample of a study of cytomegalovirus exposure and HLA in healthy donors. The repertoire was sequenced with immunoSEQ multiplex PCR; TCRdb's copy has only in-frame clones and lacks some. The sample lists under 200,000 clones; just under 80% were seen once. What was sequenced was PBMCs. The receptors were sampled from a woman in her 50s in good health and CMV-seropositive. Each CDR3 is given with its conserved first and last residue. Each record gives: clone size, D gene, V gene, J gene, CDR3 DNA, CDR3 protein. The D gene is left open where the match is weak. Some rows have no size entry. The others give once, few or many, or a class for an expanded clone.

>once|TRBD1|TRBV9|TRBJ2-5
TGTGCCAGCAGCGAGACAGGGAGCGAGACCCAGTACTTC
CASSETGSETQYF
>few|.|TRBV28|TRBJ1-2
TGTGCCAGCAGTTTAACGGGGGGTGCCTTAGCTAACTATGGCTACACCTTC
CASSLTGGALANYGYTF
>.|.|TRBV4-1|TRBJ2-7
TGCGCCAGCAGCCAAGATTCAAACGAGCAGTACTTC
CASSQDSNEQYF
>few|.|TRBV9|TRBJ1-3
TGTGCCAGCAGCGCCCGGACAGAGGGGAACACCATATATTTT
CASSARTEGNTIYF
>.|.|TRBV7-9|TRBJ1-2
TGTGCCAGCAGCGTCCCCTATGGTGGCTACACCTTC
CASSVPYGGYTF
>.|.|TRBV7-9|TRBJ1-2
TGTGCCAGCAGCGGGGCCACAACGACCTTC
CASSGATTTF
>once|.|TRBV2|TRBJ1-5
TGTGCCAGCAGCCAAAGGGGCAGGGAGGCGAGTCAGCCCCAGCATTTT
CASSQRGREASQPQHF
>.|.|TRBV7-2|TRBJ1-5
TGTGCCAGCAGCTTAGCGGCGGGACGAGATCAGCCCCAGCATTTT
CASSLAAGRDQPQHF
>few|.|TRBV10-3|TRBJ1-4
TGTGCCATCAGTGAGCCTACGGGAGGAGCCACTAATGAAAAACTGTTTTTT
CAISEPTGGATNEKLFF
>.|.|TRBV4-3|TRBJ1-2
TGCGCCAGCAGCCAAGGGTCATGGCAGGGCGGCTATGGCTACACCTTC
CASSQGSWQGGYGYTF
>.|.|TRBV5-1|TRBJ1-2
TGCGCCACCCGCCAGGGCCGGTATGGCTACACCTTC
CATRQGRYGYTF
>.|.|TRBV5-1|TRBJ2-3
TGCGCCAGCAGCTTGATCGGGCCAGGGGCGGGAGATACGCAGTATTTT
CASSLIGPGAGDTQYF
>.|.|TRBV18|TRBJ1-1
TGTGCCAGCTCACCAAGGCACGGTTTTCAGGACACTGAAGCTTTCTTT
CASSPRHGFQDTEAFF
>.|TRBD2|TRBV7-2|TRBJ2-7
TGTGCCAGCAGCTATAGCGGGGGTTCCCCCTACGAGCAGTACTTC
CASSYSGGSPYEQYF
>.|TRBD1|TRBV27|TRBJ1-5
TGTGCCAGCAGTTCCCCGGTCGGACAGGGGGCTGTGTATAGCAATCAGCCCCAGCATTTT
CASSSPVGQGAVYSNQPQHF
>.|TRBD1|TRBV4-2|TRBJ1-2
TGTGCCAGCAGCCAAGGACAGGGAAATGGCTACACCTTC
CASSQGQGNGYTF
>.|.|TRBV7-2|TRBJ1-1
TGTGCCAGCAGCTCCCCAGATACAGCGAACACTGAAGCTTTCTTT
CASSSPDTANTEAFF
>.|.|TRBV6-9|TRBJ1-5
TGCCCTCGATCGGGCAATCAGCCCCAGCATTTT
CPRSGNQPQHF
>.|.|TRBV7-9|TRBJ1-2
TGTGCCAGCAGCCGCCTAAACACAGGGAGTCGGCGTGGCTACACCTTC
CASSRLNTGSRRGYTF
>.|TRBD1|TRBV7-6|TRBJ1-1
TGTGCCAGCAGCCCCCTGACAGGGGGGACTGAAGCTTTCTTT
CASSPLTGGTEAFF
>few|.|TRBV4-3|TRBJ2-7
TGCGCCAGCAGCCAAGATACGAACAGGGCCTACGAGCAGTACTTC
CASSQDTNRAYEQYF
>.|.|TRBV12-5|TRBJ2-2
TGTGCTAGTGGCCGTATACTGACAGGCGCTAATTACACCGGGGAGCTGTTTTTT
CASGRILTGANYTGELFF
>.|.|TRBV7-9|TRBJ1-1
TGTGCCAGCAGCTCGATCGGGAACACTGAAGCTTTCTTT
CASSSIGNTEAFF
>.|.|TRBV11-2|TRBJ1-1
TGTGCCAGCAGCTCCTCGGAAACATGGGGAGTCGGCACTGAAGCTTTCTTT
CASSSSETWGVGTEAFF
>.|TRBD1|TRBV7-2|TRBJ1-1
TGTGCCAGCAGCTTATCGTTCAGGGGGACTGAAGCTTTCTTT
CASSLSFRGTEAFF
>.|TRBD1|TRBV27|TRBJ1-1
TGTGCCAGCAGTGACAGGGGGCTCAGAGCTTTCTTT
CASSDRGLRAFF
>few|TRBD1|TRBV7-2|TRBJ1-1
TGTGCCAGCAGCTTAGACAGGGGGAACACTGAAGCTTTCTTT
CASSLDRGNTEAFF
>.|.|TRBV7-8|TRBJ1-1
TGTGCCAGCAGCTTACAGGTGATTGGGAACACTGAAGCTTTCTTT
CASSLQVIGNTEAFF
>.|.|TRBV10-3|TRBJ1-5
TGTGCCATCGGGAGGGAAAATCAGCCCCAGCATTTT
CAIGRENQPQHF
>.|TRBD2|TRBV2|TRBJ2-2
TGTGCCAGCAGTGGAACGGGACTAGCGGGGGGGCTCGGGGAGCTGTTTTTT
CASSGTGLAGGLGELFF
>few|TRBD2|TRBV4-1|TRBJ2-3
TGCGCCAGCAGCCAAGACTGGGGGTCTAGCGGGACTATCACAGATACGCAGTATTTT
CASSQDWGSSGTITDTQYF
>once|.|TRBV7-2|TRBJ1-1
TGTGCCAGCAGCTTAGAAAGGGGCACTGAAGCTTTCTTT
CASSLERGTEAFF
>.|TRBD1|TRBV7-2|TRBJ1-2
TGTGCCAGCAGCTTAGCGGCCGGGACAGGGATCTATGGCTACACCTTC
CASSLAAGTGIYGYTF
>.|.|TRBV5-4|TRBJ2-3
TGTGCCAGCAGCCCGAATGGGGCTATCTTTGAGTATTTT
CASSPNGAIFEYF
>.|.|TRBV7-8|TRBJ2-6
TGTGCCAGCCGACAGTCCTCTGGGGCCAACGTCCTGACTTTC
CASRQSSGANVLTF
>.|TRBD2|TRBV5-6|TRBJ2-5
TGTGCCAGCAGTCCCTCCGGGGGGGTCCCCAACTTC
CASSPSGGVPNF
>.|.|TRBV7-2|TRBJ2-7
TGTGCCAGCAGCTTACAGTACTACGAGCAGTACTTC
CASSLQYYEQYF
>.|TRBD2|TRBV5-1|TRBJ2-7
TGCGCCAGCAGCTTGGTTCCTAGCGGGGGGGGTACGTTATACGAGCAGTACTTC
CASSLVPSGGGTLYEQYF
>.|.|TRBV2|TRBJ1-3
TGTGCCAGCAGTGGCGGCGGCTCGTTTGGGGGAAACACCATATATTTT
CASSGGGSFGGNTIYF
>.|TRBD1|TRBV10-3|TRBJ2-3
TGTGCCATCAGTGCCAACAGGGGCGCAGATACGCAGTATTTT
CAISANRGADTQYF
>.|TRBD1|TRBV7-9|TRBJ1-3
TGTGCCAGCAGCCCCTTACGGGACAGGGAATACTCTGGAAACACCATATATTTT
CASSPLRDREYSGNTIYF
>.|.|TRBV2|TRBJ1-2
TGTGCCAGAAATCGGATCCCGGGCCGGGAAGGATATGGCTACACCTTC
CARNRIPGREGYGYTF
>.|.|TRBV28|TRBJ1-5
TGTGCCAGCAGTTTTGGAGGGCCCGGTGATCAGCCCCAGCATTTT
CASSFGGPGDQPQHF
>.|TRBD1|TRBV18|TRBJ1-2
TGTGCCAGCCCTGGTGGGACAGACAACTTTAACTATGGCTACACCTTC
CASPGGTDNFNYGYTF
>.|.|TRBV7-6|TRBJ2-5
TGTGCCAGCAGTTTGCAGGGGCCTGGGACCCAGTACTTC
CASSLQGPGTQYF
>.|TRBD2|TRBV2|TRBJ2-1
TGTGCCAGCAGTGAATTTGGTTCTAGCGGGAACAATGAGCAGTTCTTC
CASSEFGSSGNNEQFF
>.|.|TRBV28|TRBJ2-7
TGTGCCAGCAGGGAGGTAGGTGGCTCCTACGAGCAGTACTTC
CASREVGGSYEQYF
>few|.|TRBV28|TRBJ2-6
TGTGCCAGCAGAGACAGCTCTGGGGCCAACGTCCTGACTTTC
CASRDSSGANVLTF
>.|.|TRBV7-2|TRBJ1-3
TGTGCCAGCAGCTTAGGCGGGGTAACTGGAAACACCATATATTTT
CASSLGGVTGNTIYF
>.|TRBD1|TRBV18|TRBJ2-6
TGTGCCAGCTCACCGGGGACAGGGGGCTCTGGGGCCAACGTCCTGACTTTC
CASSPGTGGSGANVLTF
>few|.|TRBV11-1|TRBJ2-7
TGTGCCAGCAGCTTAGGGCAGTCCTACGAGCAGTACTTC
CASSLGQSYEQYF
>.|.|TRBV10-3|TRBJ2-7
TGTGCCATCAGCCCCGACCGGAGCTACGAGCAGTACTTC
CAISPDRSYEQYF
>.|TRBD2|TRBV28|TRBJ2-7
TGTGCCAGCAGCACGCGGACTAGCGGGGGGGTTGTACGGCAGTACTTC
CASSTRTSGGVVRQYF